The 19 T cell receptor beta chains listed next were all sequenced from one sample in a study of spatial heterogeneity in lung cancer. MiXCR, run by TCRdb on the 5' RACE reads, gives a single entry per CDR3 protein. The sample has roughly 38,000 distinct CDR3 sequences, around 3.3% seen once; the top ten hold 35% to 40%. The time point is: sample taken at primary tumor resection. Material: normal lung tissue next to the tumor, obtained at surgery. The receptor set was obtained from a male donor with early-stage non-small cell lung cancer.

This clonotype was recorded at least ten times. This chain links TRBV3-1 with TRBJ2-1, with 12 bases identical to TRBD2. Germline values: CDR1 LGHDT, CDR2 YNNKEL (reference sequence). The CDR3 contains 13 residues. With V trimmed by 8 bases and J by 6 bases, 2 bases remained unmatched. The CDR3 here is CASRLAGVNEQFF. DNA of the CDR3: TGTGCCAGCCGACTAGCGGGAGTCAATGAGCAGTTCTTC.

This clonotype was observed many times. The V gene is TRBV29-1, the J gene TRBJ1-1; the match to TRBD1 covers 9 bases. In germline, CDR1 is SQVTM, CDR2 ANQGSEA. This CDR3 region has 15 residues. The J segment lost 3 bases and the V segment lost 4 bases, leaving 9 bases of the junction unmatched. CDR3 in amino acids: CSVGDRVVRDTEAFF. The CDR3 region has the DNA TGCAGCGTTGGGGACAGGGTGGTTCGGGACACTGAAGCTTTCTTT. The whole variable domain, filled in from reference TRBV29-1 and TRBJ1-1, reads SAVISQKPSRDICQRGTSLTIQCQVDSQVTMMFWYRQQPGQSLTLIATANQGSEATYESGFVIDKFPISRPNLTFSTLTVSNMSPEDSSIYLCSVGDRVVRDTEAFFGQGTRLTVV.

This clonotype has ten or more counts. The V gene is TRBV5-1, the J gene TRBJ2-7; 8 bases map to TRBD1. The CDR3 length is 13 residues. Germline V gene data show CDR1 as SGHRS and CDR2 as YFSETQ. With V trimmed by 3 bases and J by 6 bases, 5 bases remained unmatched. The CDR3 loop reads CASSYGQGGEQYF. CDR3 nucleotides: TGCGCCAGCAGCTACGGACAGGGAGGCGAGCAGTACTTC.

This clonotype was counted at least ten times. The chain joins TRBV12-3 or TRBV12-4 to TRBJ1-5; 7 nucleotides agree with TRBD1. V gave up 7 bases and J gave up 6 bases; unmatched junction bases: 9. The CDR3 sequence is 14 residues long. The CDR3 region has the DNA TGTGCCAGCACCTTGACAGGGAAGAGTCAGCCCCAGCATTTT. It encodes CASTLTGKSQPQHF.

This clonotype ranks as medium-sized. The CDR3 spells CASTLSPYNEQFF. The CDR3 DNA reads TGTGCCAGCACCCTCTCACCCTACAATGAGCAGTTCTTC. The V gene is TRBV2, the J gene TRBJ2-1; D is undetermined. Germline lookup yields CDR1 SNHLY and CDR2 FYNNEI. The CDR3 is 13 residues long. V was shortened by 7 bases and J by 2 bases, with 9 bases between the two germline ends.

This chain joins TRBV20-1 and TRBJ2-5, with D possibly being TRBD1 (6 bases). Germline CDR1 is DFQATT and CDR2 is SNEGSKA (reference sequence). Trimming shortened V by 3 bases and J by 4 bases, and 15 bases separated the two germline ends. CDR3 size: 14 residues. CDR3 nucleotide sequence: TGCAGTGCTAGCAGGGGTACCCTGGGAGAGACCCAGTACTTC. As protein: CSASRGTLGETQYF.

This clonotype was seen repeatedly, ten times or more. The genes are TRBV6-2 or TRBV6-3 and TRBJ2-3; tentatively, D is TRBD2 (7 bases). Germline V gives CDR1 MNHEY, CDR2 SVGEGT. CDR3 length equals 14 residues. The V end was cut by 4 bases, the J end by 4 bases, with 12 bases between. This CDR3 is CASSSTGRADTQYF. The CDR3 DNA reads as TGTGCCAGCAGTTCTACAGGGAGGGCAGATACGCAGTATTTT.

This clonotype was observed a few times. The chain links TRBV5-1 to TRBJ2-1; perhaps TRBD1 as D (6 bases). Germline V CDR1 and CDR2: SGHRS, YFSETQ. Trimming took 4 bases from V and 3 from J, leaving 11 bases between them. The CDR3 spans 14 residues. The CDR3 nucleotides read TGCGCCAGCAGCGCCTGGACAGACTACAATGAGCAGTTCTTC. This encodes CASSAWTDYNEQFF.

This clonotype has a count of ten or more. V is TRBV7-6 and J is TRBJ1-5; D gene unclear. CDR1 and CDR2 from the germline V gene are SGHVS and FNYEAQ. CDR3 size: 14 residues. Trimming removed 5 bases at V and 6 bases at J, with 14 bases between. DNA of the CDR3: TGTGCCAGCAGCCCCGTGGATCGGGGTCAGCCCCAGCATTTT. Translating gives CASSPVDRGQPQHF.

This clonotype was seen a handful of times. V and J are TRBV6-1 and TRBJ2-1, with D uncertain. Germline CDR1 reads MNHNS; CDR2 reads SASEGT. Trimming cost V 7 bases and J 4 bases, with 14 bases left between them. This CDR3 is 14 amino acids long. The CDR3 coding sequence is TGTGCCAGCATTACCCCGGGCGATTACAATGAGCAGTTCTTC. This sequence encodes CASITPGDYNEQFF.

This clonotype was recorded many times. V usage is TRBV20-1 and J usage is TRBJ1-1, with TRBD1 identical over 9 bases. Germline trimming cut 3 bases from V and 5 bases from J; bases unmatched to any gene: 10. Germline CDR1 is DFQATT and CDR2 is SNEGSKA (reference sequence). This CDR3 contains 15 residues. The CDR3 here is CSARTPGQGRTEAFF. In nucleotides, the CDR3 is TGCAGTGCTAGGACCCCGGGACAGGGTCGGACTGAAGCTTTCTTT.

This clonotype has at least ten counts. The chain combines TRBV5-1 with TRBJ1-5; TRBD1 is a possible D gene (5 bases). Germline loops: CDR1 SGHRS, CDR2 YFSETQ. The V gene lost 1 base and the J gene lost 2 bases, with 10 bases spanning the gap. The CDR3 loop spans 15 amino acids. DNA for the CDR3: TGCGCCAGCAGCTTGACCGGGGCAGGCAATCAGCCCCAGCATTTT. Its protein product is CASSLTGAGNQPQHF. The full variable domain, with the rest looked up from reference TRBV5-1 and TRBJ1-5, is KAGVTQTPRYLIKTRGQQVTLSCSPISGHRSVSWYQQTPGQGLQFLFEYFSETQRNKGNFPGRFSGRQFSNSRSEMNVSTLELGDSALYLCASSLTGAGNQPQHFGDGTRLSIL.

In this sample, this clonotype turned up many times. This CDR3 reads CASRPGQFSGANVLTF. CDR3 sequence (DNA): TGTGCCAGCAGGCCGGGACAGTTCTCTGGGGCCAACGTCCTGACTTTC. The chain carries TRBV2 and TRBJ2-6, with TRBD1 matching over 7 bases. The CDR3 is made up of 16 amino acids. The V and J ends lost 6 bases and 0 bases, in that order; junction bases with no gene match: 5. Germline CDR1 and CDR2: SNHLY and FYNNEI.

The rearrangement uses TRBV30 and TRBJ1-2; no clear D. This CDR3 comprises 14 residues. Trimming removed 1 base from V and 4 bases from J, with 13 bases in between. Germline lookup yields CDR1 GTSNPN and CDR2 SVGIG (reference sequence). In nucleotides, the CDR3 is TGTGCCTGGAGTGGCGGGAGGCGGAGCTATGGCTACACCTTC. It encodes CAWSGGRRSYGYTF.

This clonotype was counted many times. The V gene is TRBV29-1, the J gene TRBJ1-1; D uncertain. Germline V lookup: CDR1 SQVTM, CDR2 ANQGSEA. Trimming pared 2 bases from V and 0 bases from J, leaving 1 base between. The CDR3 totals 11 residues. The CDR3 bases are TGCAGCGTTGAATTGAACACTGAAGCTTTCTTT. This sequence encodes CSVELNTEAFF.

This clonotype was counted at least ten times. This chain joins TRBV20-1 and TRBJ2-1, with 11 bases that match TRBD2. The junction had 14 bases not matched to a gene; V was cut back by 2 bases and J by 8 bases. From germline, CDR1 is DFQATT and CDR2 SNEGSKA (reference sequence). The CDR3 covers 17 residues. CDR3 DNA: TGCAGTGCTAGATGGATTAGGCTGGCTAGCGGGAGGCATGAGCAGTTCTTC. Its protein is CSARWIRLASGRHEQFF.

This clonotype was seen at least ten times. The V gene is TRBV28, the J gene TRBJ2-5; TRBD2 aligns across 8 bases. This CDR3 spans 15 amino acids. Germline V lookup: CDR1 MDHEN, CDR2 SYDVKM. The V segment lost 4 bases and the J segment 3 bases; nucleotides outside the gene matches: 7. The CDR3 sequence is CASSSGLVKEETQYF. CDR3 in DNA: TGTGCCAGCAGTTCGGGACTAGTGAAGGAAGAGACCCAGTACTTC.

This clonotype came up many times. This chain joins TRBV20-1 and TRBJ2-1; D is unclear. The V and J ends lost 4 bases and 9 bases respectively, with 10 bases between them. The CDR3 has 11 residues. Germline V gene data show CDR1 as DFQATT and CDR2 as SNEGSKA (reference sequence). The DNA for the CDR3 is TGCAGTGCTAACTTAATCCGTGAGCAGTTCTTC. Residues: CSANLIREQFF.

Worth noting for this clonotype: It may be a read error: a sequence one base away is much more abundant. The gene calls are TRBV14 and TRBJ2-5; D may match TRBD1 or TRBD2 (5 bases each). The CDR3 is 13 amino acids. Germline-derived CDR1 and CDR2 are SGHDN and FVKESK. The CDR3, as DNA: TGTGCCAGCAGCCAAGTGCGTTGGGGGACCCTGTACTTC. It is translated as CASSQVRWGTLYF.